One sample yielded the 32 T cell receptor beta chains listed below, sequenced in a study of CD8 T cells in ankylosing spondylitis. MiXCR was run by TCRdb on the 5' RACE reads, yielding one entry per CDR3 protein. Of under 85,000 distinct CDR3 sequences in the sample, about 5.4% were seen once. Sequencing input: blood, either unsorted or a sorted T cell fraction (not recorded which). The receptors stem from a male donor with ankylosing spondylitis or in good health (not recorded which).

This clonotype was recorded at least ten times. The CDR3 protein is CSAVPQGAETQYF. In DNA, the CDR3 is TGCAGTGCCGTCCCCCAGGGGGCAGAGACCCAGTACTTC. The gene calls are TRBV20-1 and TRBJ2-5; TRBD1 aligns across 8 bases. The CDR3 consists of 13 residues. Per germline, CDR1 DFQATT and CDR2 SNEGSKA (reference sequence). The J segment lost 4 bases and the V segment lost 6 bases, leaving 7 bases of the junction unmatched.

In its sample, this clonotype was seen many times. The gene calls are TRBV5-1 and TRBJ1-2; D is unclear. The CDR3 sequence is 15 residues long. Germline V lookup: CDR1 SGHRS, CDR2 YFSETQ. With 4 bases removed from V and 4 bases from J, the gap between germline ends came to 17 bases. The CDR3 sequence: CASSPPDTEIYGYTF. The CDR3 DNA sequence: TGCGCCAGCAGCCCACCAGATACAGAGATCTATGGCTACACCTTC.

This clonotype was seen at least ten times. The V call is TRBV15, the J call TRBJ2-1; D remains ambiguous. CDR3 length: 13 residues. Germline V lookup: CDR1 LNHNV, CDR2 YYDKDF (reference sequence). V was clipped by 0 bases and J by 8 bases, with 8 bases between them. The CDR3 bases are TGTGCCACCAGCAGAGATAAAGGGTATGAGCAGTTCTTC. It codes for CATSRDKGYEQFF. Together with reference TRBV15 and TRBJ2-1, the CDR3 gives the full variable domain: DAMVIQNPRYQVTQFGKPVTLSCSQTLNHNVMYWYQQKSSQAPKLLFHYYDKDFNNEADTPDNFQSRRPNTSFCFLDIRSPGLGDTAMYLCATSRDKGYEQFFGPGTRLTVL.

A note on this clonotype: The junction departs from germline at one end; a sequencing error may be responsible. The chain combines TRBV18 with TRBJ2-7; D is ambiguous. The CDR3 runs 13 residues. Germline V lookup: CDR1 KGHSH, CDR2 LQKENI. The CDR3 sequence: CASTPPESAEQYF. DNA for the CDR3: TGTGCCAGCACACCACCGGAAAGTGCCGAGCAGTACTTC.

This clonotype was found many times. The V gene is TRBV7-2, the J gene TRBJ2-3; 8 bases map to TRBD2. CDR1 and CDR2 (germline): SGHTA, FQGNSA. The CDR3 totals 16 residues. V shed 5 bases and J 4 bases; nucleotides not matched to a gene: 11. The DNA for the CDR3 is TGTGCCAGCAGCGATTCTCGGGGGGGCCGAGCAGATACGCAGTATTTT. Its protein product is CASSDSRGGRADTQYF. Drawing the rest from reference TRBV7-2 and TRBJ2-3, the complete variable domain is GAGVSQSPSNKVTEKGKDVELRCDPISGHTALYWYRQSLGQGLEFLIYFQGNSAPDKSGLPSDRFSAERTGGSVSTLTIQRTQQEDSAVYLCASSDSRGGRADTQYFGPGTRLTVL.

At least ten counts were recorded for this clonotype. This rearrangement joins TRBV28 to TRBJ2-7; TRBD2 agrees at 10 bases. V gave up 4 bases and J gave up 1 base; unmatched junction bases: 4. This CDR3 is 15 amino acids long. CDR1 and CDR2 (germline): MDHEN, SYDVKM. CDR3 region: CASSSSGGGSYEQYF. The CDR3 region has the DNA TGTGCCAGCAGTTCCAGCGGGGGGGGTTCCTACGAGCAGTACTTC. The whole variable domain, filled in from reference TRBV28 and TRBJ2-7, reads DVKVTQSSRYLVKRTGEKVFLECVQDMDHENMFWYRQDPGLGLRLIYFSYDVKMKEKGDIPEGYSVSREKKERFSLILESASTNQTSMYLCASSSSGGGSYEQYFGPGTRLTVT.

There are many counts of this clonotype. V is TRBV10-3 and J is TRBJ1-1, with a weak D call TRBD1 (5 bases). Germline CDR1 is ENHRY and CDR2 is SYGVKD. CDR3 length: 14 amino acids. The ends were cut back, 8 bases at V and 1 base at J, with 14 bases in the middle. Written as DNA, the CDR3 is TGTGCCATCGCCGGGGGAAGGGGGAACACTGAAGCTTTCTTT. This sequence encodes CAIAGGRGNTEAFF.

This clonotype was detected ten times or more. The chain links TRBV20-1 to TRBJ2-1; 9 nucleotides align to TRBD1. V dropped 0 bases and J dropped 5; count of bases not matched to a gene: 5. The germline V gene encodes CDR1 DFQATT and CDR2 SNEGSKA (reference sequence). The CDR3 covers 15 residues. In DNA form, the CDR3 reads TGCAGTGCTAGAGACGCGGGACAGGGCGACAATGAGCAGTTCTTC. Protein product: CSARDAGQGDNEQFF.

This clonotype was found many times. The chain is built from TRBV5-4 and TRBJ1-1; the D gene is possibly TRBD1 (5 bases). CDR1 SGHNT and CDR2 YYREEE come from the germline V gene (reference sequence). The CDR3 runs 13 residues. V lost 5 bases and J lost 6, with 14 bases in between. This CDR3 is CASSIGGMSEAFF. DNA for the CDR3: TGTGCCAGCAGTATCGGGGGGATGTCTGAAGCTTTCTTT.

This clonotype was detected many times. The chain carries TRBV30 and TRBJ2-5; possibly TRBD2 for D (6 bases). V lost 4 bases, J lost 5 bases, and 14 bases lay in between. The CDR3 length is 13 residues. Germline V gene data show CDR1 as GTSNPN and CDR2 as SVGIG (reference sequence). CDR3 region: CAWNPGGRETQYF. The CDR3 DNA reads as TGTGCCTGGAACCCCGGGGGTAGGGAGACCCAGTACTTC.

This clonotype was counted at least ten times. The V gene is TRBV2, the J gene TRBJ1-1; possibly TRBD1 for D (5 bases). V was shortened by 0 bases and J by 1 base, with 12 bases between the two germline ends. In germline, CDR1 is SNHLY, CDR2 FYNNEI. This CDR3 region has 16 residues. This chain's CDR3 is CASSEANVRGNTEAFF. CDR3 in DNA: TGTGCCAGCAGTGAAGCAAACGTGAGGGGGAACACTGAAGCTTTCTTT.

This clonotype was recorded many times. V gene TRBV28 combines with J gene TRBJ1-6, with D possibly matching TRBD1 (6 bases). CDR1 and CDR2 from the germline V gene are MDHEN and SYDVKM. This CDR3 region has 14 residues. The ends were cut back, 6 bases at V and 4 bases at J, with 10 bases in the middle. The DNA for the CDR3 is TGTGCCAGCAGCTCAGGGGCTTATAATTCACCCCTCCACTTT. It translates to CASSSGAYNSPLHF.

The table lists this clonotype with many counts. The chain joins TRBV7-9 to TRBJ2-5; D not resolved. Germline V CDR1 and CDR2: SEHNR, FQNEAQ (reference sequence). Trimming removed 3 bases from V and 5 bases from J, with 7 bases in between. The CDR3 is 12 residues long. The CDR3 reads CASSFPTETQYF. The CDR3 DNA sequence: TGTGCCAGCAGCTTTCCCACGGAGACCCAGTACTTC.

This clonotype was seen at least ten times. The chain joins TRBV5-1 to TRBJ2-1; 8 bases map to TRBD2. V was pared by 1 base and J by 0 bases, with 3 bases of the junction left unmatched. Germline V gives CDR1 SGHRS, CDR2 YFSETQ. The CDR3 spans 16 residues. The CDR3 DNA sequence: TGCGCCAGCAGCTTGCAGGGACTAGTCTCCTACAATGAGCAGTTCTTC. Amino acids: CASSLQGLVSYNEQFF.

This clonotype appeared many times. V and J are TRBV20-1 and TRBJ2-1, with D perhaps being TRBD1 or TRBD2 (5 bases each). V dropped 0 bases and J dropped 3 bases, with 9 bases sitting between them. The CDR3 runs to 14 residues. Germline V gene data show CDR1 as DFQATT and CDR2 as SNEGSKA (reference sequence). This chain's CDR3 is CSARDGTDYNEQFF. CDR3 DNA sequence: TGCAGTGCTAGAGATGGGACGGACTACAATGAGCAGTTCTTC.

This clonotype was recorded a few times. This chain uses TRBV4-2 with TRBJ2-5, with a possible D match to TRBD2 (7 bases). CDR1 is LGHNA and CDR2 is YNFKEQ in the germline V gene. V was cut by 4 bases and J by 2 bases, with 23 bases left in between. The CDR3 length is 18 residues. The CDR3 loop is CASSPRPGGSGEQETQYF. CDR3 coding DNA: TGTGCCAGCAGCCCCCGGCCGGGGGGCAGCGGGGAGCAAGAGACCCAGTACTTC.

This clonotype was observed many times. The rearrangement links TRBV6-5 to TRBJ2-5; 8 bases fit TRBD1. Unmatched junction bases numbered 2, after V lost 2 bases and J lost 3 bases. CDR3 size: 14 residues. CDR1 MNHEY and CDR2 SVGAGI come from the germline V gene. CDR3 region: CASSYPGQEETQYF. The CDR3, as DNA: TGTGCCAGCAGTTACCCGGGACAGGAAGAGACCCAGTACTTC.

This clonotype appeared many times. V and J are TRBV12-3 or TRBV12-4 and TRBJ2-3; 11 bases map to TRBD2. After removal of 3 bases from V and 4 bases from J, the junction contained 12 bases not matched to a gene. The CDR3 runs to 18 residues. The CDR3 protein is CASSLRTASGGTADTQYF. The CDR3 nucleotides are TGTGCCAGCAGTTTGAGGACTGCTAGCGGGGGGACCGCAGATACGCAGTATTTT.

This clonotype was picked up many times. The rearrangement uses TRBV4-3 and TRBJ2-1; D gene ambiguous. Germline CDR1 and CDR2: LGHNA and YSLEER. The CDR3 has 16 residues. V lost 0 bases and J 2 bases, leaving 11 bases between the germline ends. The CDR3: CASSQDTVLTYNEQFF. CDR3 in DNA: TGCGCCAGCAGCCAAGATACAGTCCTCACCTACAATGAGCAGTTCTTC.

This clonotype was observed many times. CDR3 bases: TGTGCCAGCAGCTTATCGTCTGTAGGGATCGGGCAGCCCCAGCATTTT. This codes for CASSLSSVGIGQPQHF. The chain carries TRBV7-2 and TRBJ1-5; D is uncertain. Germline assignment: CDR1 SGHTA and CDR2 FQGNSA. The CDR3 covers 16 residues. Between the trimmed V and J ends, which lost 2 bases and 7 bases, there was a span of 18 bases.

In its sample, this clonotype was seen many times. The gene calls are TRBV5-4 and TRBJ2-7; D is unclear. CDR1 and CDR2 from the germline V gene are SGHNT and YYREEE (reference sequence). This CDR3 is built from 14 residues. The germline V and J ends were trimmed by 3 bases and 3 bases, with 13 bases remaining between them. For the CDR3, the DNA is TGTGCCAGCAGCTCCGGGTCTTATGGCTACGAGCAGTACTTC. It encodes CASSSGSYGYEQYF.

This clonotype was seen repeatedly, ten times or more. The rearrangement joins TRBV12-3 or TRBV12-4 to TRBJ1-2, with 7 positions matching TRBD1. V shed 5 bases and J 3 bases; nucleotides not matched to a gene: 12. CDR3 length equals 16 residues. The CDR3: CASSPRTGLEYYGYTF. The CDR3 bases are TGTGCCAGCAGTCCCCGGACAGGTTTGGAGTACTATGGCTACACCTTC.

The sample holds many counts of this clonotype. This likely comes from a read error, as the CDR3 has no conserved phenylalanine or tryptophan at its end. Because the CDR3's place on the DNA is in doubt, the DNA is left out and the CDR3 is given as listed by TCRdb. The V gene is TRBV20-1, the J gene TRBJ2-7; TRBD1, as called in the table, went unchecked against the DNA. The CDR3 totals 11 residues, both ends included. Per the germline V gene, CDR1 is DFQATT and CDR2 is SNEGSKA (reference sequence). The CDR3 protein is CSASRGRRSIL.

At least ten counts were recorded for this clonotype. The CDR3 loop reads CATRTDAGVQFF. In nucleotides, the CDR3 is TGTGCCACCCGAACTGACGCGGGGGTACAGTTCTTC. The V call is TRBV4-2, the J call TRBJ2-1, with 7 bases fitting TRBD2. This CDR3 comprises 12 residues. Trimming removed 10 bases from V and 13 bases from J; junction bases left unmatched: 13. Germline loops: CDR1 LGHNA, CDR2 YNFKEQ.

This clonotype has at least ten counts. This chain links TRBV28 with TRBJ1-4; TRBD1 matches 9 bases. Germline V gene data show CDR1 as MDHEN and CDR2 as SYDVKM. The trim removed 4 bases at V and 6 bases at J, leaving 6 bases unmatched. This CDR3 contains 15 residues. DNA for the CDR3: TGTGCCAGCAGTTCCCCGGGACAGGGAGATGAAAAACTGTTTTTT. Translated: CASSSPGQGDEKLFF.

This chain's CDR3 is CAINTGELFF. In DNA form, the CDR3 reads TGTGCCATCAACACCGGGGAGCTGTTTTTT. This chain joins TRBV12-3 or TRBV12-4 and TRBJ2-2, with D hard to call. The CDR3 totals 10 residues. V was clipped by 10 bases and J by 2 bases, with 2 bases between them.

This clonotype was observed many times. This chain connects TRBV30 to TRBJ2-7; possibly TRBD2 for D (6 bases). The CDR3 length is 11 residues. Germline V gives CDR1 GTSNPN, CDR2 SVGIG (reference sequence). V lost 4 bases, J lost 5 bases, and 9 bases lay in between. In DNA, the CDR3 is TGTGCCTGGAAGGGGAGGAACGAGCAGTACTTC. Translating it yields CAWKGRNEQYF. Supplemented by reference TRBV30 and TRBJ2-7, the full variable domain reads SQTIHQWPATLVQPVGSPLSLECTVEGTSNPNLYWYRQAAGRGLQLLFYSVGIGQISSEVPQNLSASRPQDRQFILSSKKLLLSDSGFYLCAWKGRNEQYFGPGTRLTVT.

This clonotype was counted at least ten times. The chain couples TRBV6-4 to TRBJ2-2; tentative D call: TRBD2 (5 bases). V lost 2 bases to trimming and J lost 2 bases, with 6 bases between them. CDR1 is MRHNA, CDR2 SNTAGT, per germline. This CDR3 is built from 14 residues. The CDR3: CASSDRGNTGELFF. Here the CDR3 DNA reads TGTGCCAGCAGTGACCGGGGAAACACCGGGGAGCTGTTTTTT.

This chain connects TRBV7-2 to TRBJ2-2; TRBD1 agrees at 7 bases. The ends lost 6 bases at V and 4 bases at J; junction bases unmatched: 5. This CDR3 contains 14 residues. Germline values: CDR1 SGHTA, CDR2 FQGNSA. CDR3 amino acids: CASRLTGVTGELFF. The DNA for the CDR3 is TGTGCCAGCAGACTTACAGGGGTCACCGGGGAGCTGTTTTTT.

This clonotype was seen at least ten times. V gene TRBV20-1 combines with J gene TRBJ2-5, with TRBD2 as a possible D gene (6 bases). Deletions cut 0 bases from V and 13 bases from J, with 30 bases between. The CDR3 has 17 residues. Germline lookup yields CDR1 DFQATT and CDR2 SNEGSKA (reference sequence). The CDR3 reads CSARDPSSPADVGGRYF. The CDR3 DNA sequence: TGCAGTGCTAGAGATCCCTCTTCCCCAGCCGACGTCGGAGGGCGGTACTTC.

Many counts were recorded for this clonotype. This sequence joins TRBV10-3 and TRBJ1-1; D call uncertain. Germline V gene lookup returns CDR1 ENHRY and CDR2 SYGVKD. The CDR3 extends over 13 amino acids. Trimming cost V 0 bases and J 0 bases, with 2 bases left between them. The CDR3 region has the DNA TGTGCCATCAGTGAGTCGATGAACACTGAAGCTTTCTTT. Protein: CAISESMNTEAFF.

V gene TRBV5-4 combines with J gene TRBJ2-3, with TRBD2 matching over 9 bases. The V gene's germline CDR1 is SGHNT and CDR2 YYREEE (reference sequence). The J segment lost 6 bases and the V segment lost 0 bases, leaving 8 bases of the junction unmatched. This CDR3 comprises 16 residues. In DNA, the CDR3 is TGTGCCAGCAGCTTGGTTGGCGGGGGGGCCTCGGATACGCAGTATTTT. Amino acids: CASSLVGGGASDTQYF.